This paragraph reports one T cell receptor beta chain. Its cognate antigen has yet to be identified. The input lacks base qualities; no much larger clone sits a single base away. This sample is part of a study of identical twins (dated by TCRdb to the mid-2010s). In terms of the full investigation: To test whether fetal clonotypes persist, this study deep-sequenced TCR alpha and beta repertoires from monozygotic twins, from unrelated adults of various ages, and from cord blood. To rule out contamination, the twin experiments were replicated at different times with different library preparation protocols.

The paper's findings and limits, for the study overall: Because the same donors could not be followed over many years, the conclusions relied on cross-sectional statistical analysis. Compared with coincidental sharing between unrelated individuals, an excess of low generation-probability sequences was observed among out-of-frame TCR alpha sequences shared between twins. In monozygotic twins, out-of-frame TCR alpha sharing was systematically underestimated by recombination models, although the models agreed with sharing between unrelated individuals. Fewer insertions were carried by abundant cord blood beta clonotypes; a weaker similar trend was observed in young adult naive repertoires, while no such trend was observed in memory repertoires. The excess sharing between twins in beta out-of-frame sequences was weaker because fewer shared sequences reduced the signal-to-noise ratio. Invariant T cells such as MAIT and iNKT could partly confound zero-insertion analyses, though diverse VJ usage argued against this for most clonotypes.

Taken from the germline V gene (reference sequence), the CDR1 and CDR2 loops are LGHDT and YNNKEL. V has 3 bases trimmed and J has 2 bases trimmed; junction bases matching no gene number 8. Reading from cysteine to phenylalanine, the CDR3 counts 17 amino acids. Left in the record is the CDR3 DNA by itself, 51 bases read in frame from the first base. Receptor amplification or capture employed 5' RACE. Sequencing was performed on an Illumina HiSeq 2000. A universal primer binding site was added through template switching, and the final cDNA carried a unique molecular identifier so that TCR cDNA molecules could be counted accurately. First-strand cDNA for TCR alpha and beta chains was synthesized from specific primers in the conserved constant-segment region. To control for contamination, every cDNA library was double barcoded, receiving both a SMART-Mk sample barcode and Illumina barcodes. TruSeq adapter sequences, together with Illumina sample barcodes, were added in two successive PCR steps. Sequencing of the TCR alpha and beta cDNA libraries was done on the Illumina HiSeq platform using custom primers. Processing in the source paper ran as follows. MiGEC processed the raw reads to extract unique molecular identifiers, while MiXCR was used to determine the CDR3 positions. For each individual, recombination models were inferred using an EM algorithm with the repgenHMM and IGoR tools. Shared clonotypes were analyzed with the tcR package in R, and sharing was normalized by the product of cloneset sizes. Out-of-frame nonproductive sequences were analyzed to study raw recombination free of thymic and clonal selection effects. The raw public reads went through TCRdb reprocessing: fastp at Q25, MiXCR clone calling, in-frame beta chains kept. Identical CDR3 proteins give one entry, which carries the most common genes and DNA. The V and J calls reflect TCRdb's pipeline rather than the authors' work. Within this sample are more than 400,000 distinct CDR3 sequences, with about 15% of them counted one time only. The ten largest clones represent around 0.48% of the sample.

Every donor in the study was a healthy Caucasian. The twin cohort comprised three pairs of female monozygotic twins, all aged roughly 18 to 30 years. Positive isolation kits from Invitrogen were used to isolate CD4+ and CD8+ T cell populations. The same sample was also studied in work on yellow fever vaccine responses in identical twins. As that second study puts it: The T cell response to vaccination in identical twins was reported by the authors to appear partly convergent and partly personalized. Focusing on identical twins, the study followed the T cell clones that responded to the vaccine, and did so with precision.

Sequenced input: CD4+ T cells sorted from blood. Recombination joined TRBV3-1 with TRBJ2-3, with TRBD2 identical over 10 junction bases. This TCR was recovered from a woman aged 18-29 years in good health. CDR3 protein: CASSQVGLARSTDTQYF. In nucleotides, the sequence is TGTGCCAGCAGCCAGGTGGGACTAGCGAGGTCCACAGATACGCAGTATTTT.